The 11 T cell receptor beta chains given below trace back to one sample, sequenced in a study of T cells after somatic rescue of genetic block. The protocol was immunoSEQ multiplex PCR, while the TCRdb copy is restricted to in-frame clones and leaves out a portion. The sample has about 52,000 clones; more than 90% are singletons. What was sequenced was peripheral blood mononuclear cells (PBMCs). The source of these receptors is a child younger than two.

The chain couples TRBV11-1 to TRBJ2-3; a possible D gene is TRBD1 (5 bases). V lost 1 base and J 1 base, leaving 12 bases between the germline ends. CDR3 length: 16 residues. Germline-derived CDR1 and CDR2 are SGHAT and FQDESV (reference sequence). CDR3 loop: CASSLVGRVGTDTQYF. As DNA, the CDR3 is TGTGCCAGCAGCTTAGTCGGCAGGGTTGGCACAGATACGCAGTATTTT.

This sequence joins TRBV9 and TRBJ2-7, with D tentatively TRBD1 (5 bases). The ends were cut back, 4 bases at V and 2 bases at J, with 16 bases in the middle. This CDR3 has 15 residues. The germline V gene has CDR1 SGDLS and CDR2 YYNGEE. CDR3 loop: CASSLGQSTPYEQYF. DNA of the CDR3: TGTGCCAGCAGCCTGGGGCAGAGCACCCCCTACGAGCAGTACTTC.

The chain joins TRBV5-6 to TRBJ1-2, with a tentative D call TRBD1 (5 bases). The V gene lost 0 bases and the J gene lost 7 bases, with 10 bases spanning the gap. Germline assignment: CDR1 SGHDT and CDR2 YYEEEE. This CDR3 spans 13 amino acids. This CDR3 is CASSLVVGVGYTF. Written as DNA, the CDR3 is TGTGCCAGCAGCTTGGTTGTAGGGGTTGGCTACACCTTC.

The V gene is TRBV19, the J gene TRBJ1-5; 9 bases fit TRBD1. The CDR3 loop spans 14 amino acids. J lost 2 bases, V lost 5 bases, and 1 base had no gene match. Germline CDR1 reads LNHDA; CDR2 reads SQIVND (reference sequence). The DNA of the CDR3 is TGTGCCAGTAGTCGACAGGGGGGCAATCAGCCCCAGCATTTT. Encoded protein: CASSRQGGNQPQHF.

V usage is TRBV11-2 and J usage is TRBJ2-1; 9 positions agree with TRBD2. With V trimmed by 2 bases and J by 3 bases, 5 bases remained unmatched. The CDR3 consists of 16 residues. Germline V lookup: CDR1 SGHAT, CDR2 FQNNGV. CDR3 sequence reads: CASSLKASGIYNEQFF. CDR3 coding DNA: TGTGCCAGCAGCTTAAAAGCTAGCGGGATCTACAATGAGCAGTTCTTC.

This sequence joins TRBV27 and TRBJ2-7; 8 bases agree with TRBD1. The length of the CDR3 is 14 residues. V shed 3 bases, J shed 2 bases, and the junction held 3 bases outside the gene matches. In germline, CDR1 is MNHEY, CDR2 SMNVEV (reference sequence). CDR3 sequence: CASSLVQGAYEQYF. The CDR3 DNA is TGTGCCAGCAGTTTGGTACAGGGGGCCTACGAGCAGTACTTC.

V usage is TRBV7-3 and J usage is TRBJ1-1; TRBD1 matches at 9 bases. The CDR3 is 12 amino acids. CDR1 is SGHTA, CDR2 FQGTGA, per germline. The V and J ends lost 4 bases and 8 bases, in that order; junction bases with no gene match: 2. CDR3 amino acids: CASSSGTGEAFF. DNA of the CDR3: TGTGCCAGCAGCTCCGGGACAGGGGAAGCTTTCTTT.

This clone was seen once. The chain recombines TRBV11-1 with TRBJ1-1; D gene ambiguous. V was shortened by 5 bases and J by 5 bases, with 9 bases between the two germline ends. Germline values: CDR1 SGHAT, CDR2 FQDESV (reference sequence). The CDR3 is 12 amino acids. CDR3 residues: CASSPVKTEAFF. CDR3 sequence (DNA): TGTGCCAGCAGCCCTGTAAAGACTGAAGCTTTCTTT.

The chain joins TRBV27 to TRBJ2-5, with D perhaps matching TRBD2 (5 bases). V shed 3 bases and J shed 1 base, with 6 bases lying between them. Germline-derived CDR1 and CDR2 are MNHEY and SMNVEV (reference sequence). The CDR3 extends over 13 amino acids. The CDR3 here is CASSLDSQETQYF. In nucleotides, the CDR3 is TGTGCCAGCAGTTTGGACTCCCAAGAGACCCAGTACTTC.

The chain uses TRBV28 and TRBJ2-7, with 10 bases aligning to TRBD1. CDR3 length: 14 amino acids. From germline, CDR1 is MDHEN and CDR2 SYDVKM. Trimming at V came to 7 bases and at J to 12 bases, leaving 15 bases not matched to a gene. The CDR3 nucleotides read TGTGCCAGCACCAGGGGACAGGGGTTATCGAATGGGTACTTC. As protein: CASTRGQGLSNGYF.

This clone was picked up one time. CDR3 region: CSDKQETQYF. The CDR3 bases are TGCAGCGACAAACAAGAGACCCAGTACTTC. This rearrangement joins TRBV29-1 to TRBJ2-5; no clear D gene. This CDR3 has 10 amino acids. Trimming removed 7 bases from V and 2 bases from J, with 5 bases in between. Germline CDR1 reads SQVTM; CDR2 reads ANQGSEA. The variable domain in full, with the rest retrieved from reference TRBV29-1 and TRBJ2-5, is SAVISQKPSRDICQRGTSLTIQCQVDSQVTMMFWYRQQPGQSLTLIATANQGSEATYESGFVIDKFPISRPNLTFSTLTVSNMSPEDSSIYLCSDKQETQYFGPGTRLLVL.